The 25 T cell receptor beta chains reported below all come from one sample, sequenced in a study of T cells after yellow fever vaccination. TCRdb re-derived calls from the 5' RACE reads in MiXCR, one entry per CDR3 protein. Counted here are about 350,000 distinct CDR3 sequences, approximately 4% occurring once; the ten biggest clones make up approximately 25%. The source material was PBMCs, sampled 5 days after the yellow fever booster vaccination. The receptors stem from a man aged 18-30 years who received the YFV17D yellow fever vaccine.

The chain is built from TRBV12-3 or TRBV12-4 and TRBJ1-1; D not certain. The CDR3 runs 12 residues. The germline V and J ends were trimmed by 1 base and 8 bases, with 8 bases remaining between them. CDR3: CASSLGEREAFF. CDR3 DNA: TGTGCCAGCAGTTTAGGGGAAAGGGAAGCTTTCTTT.

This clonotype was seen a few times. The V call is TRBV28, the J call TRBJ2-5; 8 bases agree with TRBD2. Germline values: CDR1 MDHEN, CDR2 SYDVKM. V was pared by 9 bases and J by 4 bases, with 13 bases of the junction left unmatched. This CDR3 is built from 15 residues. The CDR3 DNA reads TGTGCCAGGCAAACGGGACTAGTCATTGGAGAGACCCAGTACTTC. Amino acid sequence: CARQTGLVIGETQYF. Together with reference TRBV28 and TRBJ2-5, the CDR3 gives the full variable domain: DVKVTQSSRYLVKRTGEKVFLECVQDMDHENMFWYRQDPGLGLRLIYFSYDVKMKEKGDIPEGYSVSREKKERFSLILESASTNQTSMYLCARQTGLVIGETQYFGPGTRLLVL.

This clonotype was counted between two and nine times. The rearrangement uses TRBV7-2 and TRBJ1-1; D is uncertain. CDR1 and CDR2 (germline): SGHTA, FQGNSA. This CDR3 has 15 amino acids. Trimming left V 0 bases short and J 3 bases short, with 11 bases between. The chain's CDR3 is CASSLAQFADTEAFF. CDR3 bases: TGTGCCAGCAGCTTAGCCCAATTTGCGGACACTGAAGCTTTCTTT.

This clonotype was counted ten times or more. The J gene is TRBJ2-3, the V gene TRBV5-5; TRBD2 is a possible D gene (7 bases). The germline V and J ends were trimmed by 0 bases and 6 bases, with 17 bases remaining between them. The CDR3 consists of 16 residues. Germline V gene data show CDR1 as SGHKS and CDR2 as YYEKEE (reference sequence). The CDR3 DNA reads TGTGCCAGCAGCTTGGCCGAGGGGGGGCATTTGGATACGCAGTATTTT. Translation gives CASSLAEGGHLDTQYF.

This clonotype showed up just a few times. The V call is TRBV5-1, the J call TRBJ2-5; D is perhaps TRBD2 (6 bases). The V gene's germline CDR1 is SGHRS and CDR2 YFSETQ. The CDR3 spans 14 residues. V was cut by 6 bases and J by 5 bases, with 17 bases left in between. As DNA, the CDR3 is TGCGCCAGCAATTTGGCGGGGCAGGGTGAGACCCAGTACTTC. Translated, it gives CASNLAGQGETQYF.

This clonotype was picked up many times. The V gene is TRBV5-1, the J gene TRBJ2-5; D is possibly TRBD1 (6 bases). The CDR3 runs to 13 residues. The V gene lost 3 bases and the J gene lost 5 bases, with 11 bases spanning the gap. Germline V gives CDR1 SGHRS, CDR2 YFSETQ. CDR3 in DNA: TGCGCCAGCAGCTCTCCAGGGGAGGAGACCCAGTACTTC. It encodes CASSSPGEETQYF.

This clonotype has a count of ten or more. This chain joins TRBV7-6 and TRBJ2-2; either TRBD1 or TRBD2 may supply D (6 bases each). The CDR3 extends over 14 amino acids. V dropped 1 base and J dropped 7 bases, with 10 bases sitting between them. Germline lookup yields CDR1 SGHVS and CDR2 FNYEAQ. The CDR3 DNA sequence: TGTGCCAGCAGCTTAGAGGGGGGCCTCGGGGAGCTGTTTTTT. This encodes CASSLEGGLGELFF. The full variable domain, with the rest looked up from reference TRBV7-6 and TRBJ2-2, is GAGVSQSPRYKVTKRGQDVALRCDPISGHVSLYWYRQALGQGPEFLTYFNYEAQQDKSGLPNDRFSAERPEGSISTLTIQRTEQRDSAMYRCASSLEGGLGELFFGEGSRLTVL.

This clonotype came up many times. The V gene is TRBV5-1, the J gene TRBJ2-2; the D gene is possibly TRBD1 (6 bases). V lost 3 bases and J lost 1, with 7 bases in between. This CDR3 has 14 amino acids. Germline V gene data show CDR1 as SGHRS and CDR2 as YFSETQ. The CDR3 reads CASSWTVNTGELFF. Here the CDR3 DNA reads TGCGCCAGCAGCTGGACAGTGAACACCGGGGAGCTGTTTTTT.

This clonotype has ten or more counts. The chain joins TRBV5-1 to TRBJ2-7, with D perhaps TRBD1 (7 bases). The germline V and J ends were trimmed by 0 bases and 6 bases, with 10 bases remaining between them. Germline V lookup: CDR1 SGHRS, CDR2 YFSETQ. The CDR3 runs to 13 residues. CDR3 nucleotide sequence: TGCGCCAGCAGCTTGGACAGGGGAGGCGAGCAGTACGTC. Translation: CASSLDRGGEQYV.

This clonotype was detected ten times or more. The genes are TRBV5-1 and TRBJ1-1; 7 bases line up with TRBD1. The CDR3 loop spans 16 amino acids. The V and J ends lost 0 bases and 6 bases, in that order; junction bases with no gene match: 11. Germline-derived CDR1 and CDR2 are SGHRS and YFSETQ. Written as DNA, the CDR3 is TGCGCCAGCAGCTTGGCCTTAGGAGACAGGGAGGCTGAAGCTTTCTTT. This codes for CASSLALGDREAEAFF.

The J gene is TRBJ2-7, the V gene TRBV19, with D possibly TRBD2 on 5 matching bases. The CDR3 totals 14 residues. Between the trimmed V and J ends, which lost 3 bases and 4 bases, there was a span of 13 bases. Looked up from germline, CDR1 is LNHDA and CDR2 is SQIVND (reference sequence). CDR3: CASSMRDTGYEQYF. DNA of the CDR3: TGTGCCAGTAGTATGAGGGATACGGGATACGAGCAGTACTTC. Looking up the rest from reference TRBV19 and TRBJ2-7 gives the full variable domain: DGGITQSPKYLFRKEGQNVTLSCEQNLNHDAMYWYRQDPGQGLRLIYYSQIVNDFQKGDIAEGYSVSREKKESFPLTVTSAQKNPTAFYLCASSMRDTGYEQYFGPGTRLTVT.

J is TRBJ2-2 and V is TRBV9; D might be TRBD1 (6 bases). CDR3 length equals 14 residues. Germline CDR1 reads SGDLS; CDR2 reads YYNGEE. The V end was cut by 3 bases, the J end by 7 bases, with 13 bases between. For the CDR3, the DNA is TGTGCCAGCAGCGGTACAGGGTTTAACGGGGAGCTGTTTTTT. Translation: CASSGTGFNGELFF.

CDR3 region: CATRAGFRDEQFF. The CDR3, as DNA: TGTGCCACCCGGGCCGGGTTCCGGGATGAGCAGTTCTTC. V is TRBV28 and J is TRBJ2-1; D call uncertain. CDR1 MDHEN and CDR2 SYDVKM come from the germline V gene. Trimming shortened V by 10 bases and J by 8 bases, and 18 bases separated the two germline ends. This CDR3 is built from 13 residues.

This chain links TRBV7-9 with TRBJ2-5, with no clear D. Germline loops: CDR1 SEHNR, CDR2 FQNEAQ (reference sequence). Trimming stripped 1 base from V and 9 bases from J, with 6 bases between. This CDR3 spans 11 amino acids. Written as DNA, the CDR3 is TGTGCCAGCAGCTTAGGGGGTCCCCAGTACTTC. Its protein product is CASSLGGPQYF.

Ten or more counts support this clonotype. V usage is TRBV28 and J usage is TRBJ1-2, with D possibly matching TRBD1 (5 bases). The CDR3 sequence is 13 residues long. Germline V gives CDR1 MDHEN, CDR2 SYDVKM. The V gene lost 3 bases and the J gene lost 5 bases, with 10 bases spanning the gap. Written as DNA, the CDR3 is TGTGCCAGCAGTTTTGGGGGGAGGTATGGCTACACCTTC. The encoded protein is CASSFGGRYGYTF.

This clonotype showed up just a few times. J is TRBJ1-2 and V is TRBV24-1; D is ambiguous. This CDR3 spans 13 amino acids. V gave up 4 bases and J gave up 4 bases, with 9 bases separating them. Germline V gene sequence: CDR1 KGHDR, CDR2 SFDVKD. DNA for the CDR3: TGTGCCACCAGTGAACAAGACCTCTATGGCTACACCTTC. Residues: CATSEQDLYGYTF.

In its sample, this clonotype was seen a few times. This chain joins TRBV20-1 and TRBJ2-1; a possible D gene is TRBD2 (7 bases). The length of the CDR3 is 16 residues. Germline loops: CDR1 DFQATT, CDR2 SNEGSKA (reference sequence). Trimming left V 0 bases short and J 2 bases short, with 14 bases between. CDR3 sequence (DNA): TGCAGTGCTAGAGATCGGGCGGGGGCCACCTACAATGAGCAGTTCTTC. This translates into CSARDRAGATYNEQFF.

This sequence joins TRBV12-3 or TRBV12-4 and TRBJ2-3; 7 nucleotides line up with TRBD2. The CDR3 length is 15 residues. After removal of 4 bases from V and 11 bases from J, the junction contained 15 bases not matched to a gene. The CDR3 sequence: CASSSAFGGISEQYF. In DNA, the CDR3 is TGTGCCAGCAGTTCCGCCTTCGGGGGGATATCCGAGCAGTATTTT.

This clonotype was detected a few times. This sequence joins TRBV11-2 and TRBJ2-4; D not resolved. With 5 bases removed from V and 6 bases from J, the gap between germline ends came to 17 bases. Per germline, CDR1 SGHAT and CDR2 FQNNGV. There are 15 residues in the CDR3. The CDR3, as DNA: TGTGCCAGCAGCCCCCTCCGGCCCGAGAGAAACATTCAGTACTTC. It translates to CASSPLRPERNIQYF.

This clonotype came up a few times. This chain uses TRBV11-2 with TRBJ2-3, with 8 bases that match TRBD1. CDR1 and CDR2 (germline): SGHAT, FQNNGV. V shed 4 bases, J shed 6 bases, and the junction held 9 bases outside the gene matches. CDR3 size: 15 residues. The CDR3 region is CASSSRTRDRDTQYF. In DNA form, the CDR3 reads TGTGCCAGCAGCTCACGAACACGGGACAGGGATACGCAGTATTTT.

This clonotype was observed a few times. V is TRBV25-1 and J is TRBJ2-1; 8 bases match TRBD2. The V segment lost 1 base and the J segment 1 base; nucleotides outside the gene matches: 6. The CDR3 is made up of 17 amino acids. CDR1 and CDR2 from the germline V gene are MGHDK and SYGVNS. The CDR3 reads CASSELGAGGSYNEQFF. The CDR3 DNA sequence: TGTGCCAGCAGTGAATTAGGGGCGGGGGGATCCTACAATGAGCAGTTCTTC.

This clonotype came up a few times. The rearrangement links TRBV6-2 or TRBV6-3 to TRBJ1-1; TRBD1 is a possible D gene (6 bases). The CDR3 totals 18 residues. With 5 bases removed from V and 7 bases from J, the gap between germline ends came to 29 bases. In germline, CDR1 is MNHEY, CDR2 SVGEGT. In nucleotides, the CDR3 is TGTGCCAGCAGTCCTATCCGGGGGGCTCGACAGACTACGAGTGAAGCTTTCTTT. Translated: CASSPIRGARQTTSEAFF.

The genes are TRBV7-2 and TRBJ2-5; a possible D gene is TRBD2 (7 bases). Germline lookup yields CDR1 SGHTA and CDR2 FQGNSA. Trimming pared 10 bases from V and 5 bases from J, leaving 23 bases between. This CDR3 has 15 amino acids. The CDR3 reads CAIKQGGGLVETQYF. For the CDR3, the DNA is TGTGCCATCAAACAGGGCGGGGGTTTAGTTGAGACCCAGTACTTC.

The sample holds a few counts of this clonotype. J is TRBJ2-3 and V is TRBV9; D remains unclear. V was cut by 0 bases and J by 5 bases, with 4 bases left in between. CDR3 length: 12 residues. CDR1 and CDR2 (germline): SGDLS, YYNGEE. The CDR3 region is CASSVEKDTQYF. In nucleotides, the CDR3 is TGTGCCAGCAGCGTAGAGAAAGATACGCAGTATTTT. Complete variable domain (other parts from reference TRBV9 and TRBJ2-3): DSGVTQTPKHLITATGQRVTLRCSPRSGDLSVYWYQQSLDQGLQFLIQYYNGEERAKGNILERFSAQQFPDLHSELNLSSLELGDSALYFCASSVEKDTQYFGPGTRLTVL.

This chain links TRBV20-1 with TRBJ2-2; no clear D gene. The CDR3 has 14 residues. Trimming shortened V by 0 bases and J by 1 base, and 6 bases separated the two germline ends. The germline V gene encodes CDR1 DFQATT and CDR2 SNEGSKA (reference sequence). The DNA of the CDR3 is TGCAGTGCTAGAGATCCGGTGAACACCGGGGAGCTGTTTTTT. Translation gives CSARDPVNTGELFF.